The clone carrying this TCR beta chain showed up just a few times. No antigen is known for it. This record belongs to a study of identical twins. Study outcomes and limitations: Insertions were reduced in abundant cord blood beta clonotypes but not in memory repertoires. Models predicted too little out-of-frame TCR alpha sharing in monozygotic twins. Weaker excess sharing between twins was seen in beta out-of-frame sequences. The study based its conclusions on cross-sectional statistical analysis and did not follow the same donors.

Trimming removed 6 bases from V and 5 bases from J; junction bases left unmatched: 7. The CDR3 spans 13 residues. Per the germline V gene, CDR1 is DFQATT and CDR2 is SNEGSKA (reference sequence). TCRdb re-analysed the 5' RACE reads in MiXCR, keeping a single row per CDR3 protein. The table includes about 690,000 distinct CDR3 sequences, 5.5% to 6.5% detected once. What was sequenced was naive T cells sorted from blood. This sequence joins TRBV20-1 and TRBJ1-5; 7 nucleotides agree with TRBD1. This TCR came from a man aged 18 to 30 in good health. CDR3 sequence reads: CSAPQGPDQPQHF. The CDR3 nucleotides read TGCAGTGCCCCACAGGGGCCTGATCAGCCCCAGCATTTT.